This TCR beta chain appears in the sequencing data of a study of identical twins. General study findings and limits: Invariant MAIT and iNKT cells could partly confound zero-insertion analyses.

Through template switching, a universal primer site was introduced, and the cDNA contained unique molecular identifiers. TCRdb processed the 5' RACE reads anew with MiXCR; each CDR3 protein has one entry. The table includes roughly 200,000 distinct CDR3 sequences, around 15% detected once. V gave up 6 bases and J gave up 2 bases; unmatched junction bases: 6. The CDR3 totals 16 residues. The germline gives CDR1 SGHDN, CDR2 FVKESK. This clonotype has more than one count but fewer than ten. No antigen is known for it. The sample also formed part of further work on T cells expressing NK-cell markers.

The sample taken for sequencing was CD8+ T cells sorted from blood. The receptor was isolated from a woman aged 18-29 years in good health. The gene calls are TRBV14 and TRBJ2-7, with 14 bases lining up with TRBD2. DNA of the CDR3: TGTGCCAGCAGTTACGGGACTAGCGGGGGACCCTACGAGCAGTACTTC. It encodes CASSYGTSGGPYEQYF.